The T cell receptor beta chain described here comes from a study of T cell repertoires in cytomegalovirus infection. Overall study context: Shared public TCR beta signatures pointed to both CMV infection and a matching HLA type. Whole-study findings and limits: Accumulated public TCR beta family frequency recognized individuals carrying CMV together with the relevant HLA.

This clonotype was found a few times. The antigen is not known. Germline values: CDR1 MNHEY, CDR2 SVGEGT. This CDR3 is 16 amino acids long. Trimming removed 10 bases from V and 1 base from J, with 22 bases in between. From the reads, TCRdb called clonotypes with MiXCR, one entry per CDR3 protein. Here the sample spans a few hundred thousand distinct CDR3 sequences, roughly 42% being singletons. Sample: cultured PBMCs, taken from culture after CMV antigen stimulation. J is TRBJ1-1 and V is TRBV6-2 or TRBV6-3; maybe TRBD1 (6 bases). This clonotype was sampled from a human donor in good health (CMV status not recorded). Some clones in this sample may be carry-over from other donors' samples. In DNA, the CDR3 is TGTGCCACCAAAACAGGGATGGCTACCCCGAACACTGAAGCTTTCTTT. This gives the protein CATKTGMATPNTEAFF.